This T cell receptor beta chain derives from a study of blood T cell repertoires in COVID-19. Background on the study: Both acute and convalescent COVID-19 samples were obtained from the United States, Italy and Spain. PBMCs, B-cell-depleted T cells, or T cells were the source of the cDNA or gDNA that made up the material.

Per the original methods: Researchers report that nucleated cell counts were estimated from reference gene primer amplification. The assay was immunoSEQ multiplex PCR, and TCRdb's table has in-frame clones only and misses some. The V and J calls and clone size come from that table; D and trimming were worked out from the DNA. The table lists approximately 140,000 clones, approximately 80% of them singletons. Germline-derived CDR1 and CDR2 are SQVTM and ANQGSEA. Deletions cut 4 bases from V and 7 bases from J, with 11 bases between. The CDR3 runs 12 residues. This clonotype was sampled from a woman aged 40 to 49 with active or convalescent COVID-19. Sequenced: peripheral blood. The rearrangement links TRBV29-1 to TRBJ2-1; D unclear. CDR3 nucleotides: TGCAGCGTTGGAACAGACCAAAATGAGCAGTTCTTC. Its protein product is CSVGTDQNEQFF.